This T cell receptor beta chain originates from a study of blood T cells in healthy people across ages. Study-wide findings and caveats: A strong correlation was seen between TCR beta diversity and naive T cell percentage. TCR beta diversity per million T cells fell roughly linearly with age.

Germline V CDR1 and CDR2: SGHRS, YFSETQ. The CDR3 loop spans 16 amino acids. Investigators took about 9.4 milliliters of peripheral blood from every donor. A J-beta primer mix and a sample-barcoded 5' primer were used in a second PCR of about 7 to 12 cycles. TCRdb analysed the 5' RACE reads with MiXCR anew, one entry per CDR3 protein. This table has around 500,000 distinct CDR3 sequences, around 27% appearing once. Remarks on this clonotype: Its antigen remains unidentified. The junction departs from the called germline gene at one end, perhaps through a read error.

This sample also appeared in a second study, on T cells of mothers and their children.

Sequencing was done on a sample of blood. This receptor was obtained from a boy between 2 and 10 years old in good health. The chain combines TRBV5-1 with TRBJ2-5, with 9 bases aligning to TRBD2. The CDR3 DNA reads TGCGCCAGCGGCTTGACGGTAGCGGGGGTAGAAGAGACCCAGTACTTC. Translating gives CASGLTVAGVEETQYF.